The 28 T cell receptor beta chains reported below all come from one sample, sequenced in a study of blood T cell repertoires in COVID-19 (dated by TCRdb to about 2020). The library was obtained by the immunoSEQ multiplex PCR assay. In its TCRdb copy, this immuneACCESS table keeps in-frame sequences only and misses some clones. Where compared with another copy, unresolved V genes explain less than half of these, and the others have no known cause. A total of some 460,000 clones appear in this sample, approximately 90% of them only once. Under 2% of the sample comes from the top ten. Sequenced: PBMCs or T cells enriched from blood (not recorded which). These receptors originate from a woman aged 18-29 years with acute COVID-19.

The rearrangement uses TRBV20-1 and TRBJ1-2; no firm D call. CDR3 length: 11 residues. Germline values: CDR1 DFQATT, CDR2 SNEGSKA (reference sequence). V was clipped by 0 bases and J by 8 bases, with 7 bases between them. The CDR3 sequence: CSARDGRGYTF. In DNA, the CDR3 is TGCAGTGCTAGAGATGGGAGGGGCTACACCTTC.

Only one count was recorded for this clone. The J gene is TRBJ2-1, the V gene TRBV18, with TRBD2 matching 9 bases. This CDR3 region has 16 residues. Germline loops: CDR1 KGHSH, CDR2 LQKENI. Trimming at V came to 3 bases and at J to 2 bases, leaving 5 bases not matched to a gene. The DNA of the CDR3 is TGTGCCAGCTCACCGCCAAGCGGGGGGACCTACAATGAGCAGTTCTTC. Residues: CASSPPSGGTYNEQFF.

The chain recombines TRBV4-2 with TRBJ2-2; 12 bases map to TRBD2. The V and J ends lost 3 bases and 3 bases, in that order; junction bases with no gene match: 5. Germline CDR1 is LGHNA and CDR2 is YNFKEQ. CDR3 length: 17 amino acids. The chain's CDR3 is CASSHPSGGADTGELFF. The CDR3 DNA sequence: TGTGCCAGCAGCCATCCTAGCGGGGGGGCGGACACCGGGGAGCTGTTTTTT.

V usage is TRBV4-1 and J usage is TRBJ1-2; maybe TRBD1 (6 bases). This CDR3 spans 16 amino acids. Germline V gene sequence: CDR1 MGHRA, CDR2 YSYEKL. The V gene lost 2 bases and the J gene lost 4 bases, with 17 bases spanning the gap. CDR3 loop: CASSQPGQRHSYGYTF. The CDR3 DNA sequence: TGCGCCAGCAGCCAACCAGGACAGCGTCACTCCTATGGCTACACCTTC.

This clone was observed once. V is TRBV30 and J is TRBJ2-3; a possible D gene is TRBD2 (6 bases). The germline V and J ends were trimmed by 3 bases and 0 bases, with 7 bases remaining between them. Germline loops: CDR1 GTSNPN, CDR2 SVGIG (reference sequence). The length of the CDR3 is 13 residues. In nucleotides, the CDR3 is TGTGCCTGGAGACGGGGGAGCACAGATACGCAGTATTTT. This sequence encodes CAWRRGSTDTQYF.

The genes are TRBV9 and TRBJ1-5; D not resolved. With 0 bases removed from V and 4 bases from J, the gap between germline ends came to 5 bases. The CDR3 spans 13 residues. Per the germline V gene, CDR1 is SGDLS and CDR2 is YYNGEE. CDR3 region: CASSVALNQPQHF. CDR3 nucleotide sequence: TGTGCCAGCAGCGTAGCCCTTAATCAGCCCCAGCATTTT.

V and J are TRBV18 and TRBJ1-2, with TRBD1 identical over 7 bases. This CDR3 is 15 amino acids long. Germline V CDR1 and CDR2: KGHSH, LQKENI. With V trimmed by 6 bases and J by 6 bases, 13 bases remained unmatched. The CDR3 nucleotides read TGTGCCAGCTCTCTAAGCATTGGAGGGGGCGATGGCTACACCTTC. It yields the protein CASSLSIGGGDGYTF.

The V and J genes are TRBV6-1 and TRBJ1-4; the match to TRBD1 covers 9 bases. Germline CDR1 reads MNHNS; CDR2 reads SASEGT. The CDR3 contains 16 residues. V lost 4 bases, J lost 3 bases, and 6 bases stayed unmatched. CDR3 DNA sequence: TGTGCCAGCAGTGGGGGGACAGGGACTTCTAATGAAAAACTGTTTTTT. Amino acids: CASSGGTGTSNEKLFF.

This clone showed up just once. The chain links TRBV10-3 to TRBJ1-1; 10 bases agree with TRBD1. The CDR3 is made up of 14 amino acids. The J segment lost 6 bases and the V segment lost 2 bases, leaving 3 bases of the junction unmatched. Germline assignment: CDR1 ENHRY and CDR2 SYGVKD. In DNA form, the CDR3 reads TGTGCCATCAGTGAGGGACAGGGGGGCGCTGAAGCTTTCTTT. This encodes CAISEGQGGAEAFF.

The J gene is TRBJ1-2, the V gene TRBV27; no definite D call. The CDR3 covers 13 residues. Trimming took off 8 bases at V and 4 bases at J, with 14 bases between the two ends. Germline CDR1 is MNHEY and CDR2 is SMNVEV (reference sequence). CDR3 region: CASGLSGPYGYTF. Written as DNA, the CDR3 is TGTGCCAGCGGCTTGTCAGGCCCCTATGGCTACACCTTC.

V usage is TRBV18 and J usage is TRBJ1-5; 8 bases line up with TRBD1. This CDR3 contains 15 residues. Germline V gene sequence: CDR1 KGHSH, CDR2 LQKENI. The V and J ends lost 6 bases and 5 bases, in that order; junction bases with no gene match: 9. CDR3 sequence: CASSPQGAKDQPQHF. CDR3 in DNA: TGTGCCAGCTCGCCTCAGGGGGCGAAAGATCAGCCCCAGCATTTT.

The CDR3 region has the DNA TGCGCCAGCAGCTGGGGGACAGACTCCTACGAGCAGTACTTC. Its translation: CASSWGTDSYEQYF. This chain links TRBV5-1 with TRBJ2-7; TRBD1 matches 7 bases. Trimming cost V 3 bases and J 0 bases; bases outside gene matches: 3. The germline gives CDR1 SGHRS, CDR2 YFSETQ. This CDR3 comprises 14 residues.

The chain links TRBV18 to TRBJ1-1, with D hard to call. V gave up 0 bases and J gave up 10 bases, with 12 bases separating them. CDR3 length: 13 amino acids. Germline assignment: CDR1 KGHSH and CDR2 LQKENI. The CDR3 bases are TGTGCCAGCTCACCACCCCAGGCCGACGGAGCTTTCTTT. Amino acid sequence: CASSPPQADGAFF.

The chain carries TRBV5-6 and TRBJ1-5; 11 bases fit TRBD1. This CDR3 has 19 residues. Germline assignment: CDR1 SGHDT and CDR2 YYEEEE. V gave up 3 bases and J gave up 2 bases; unmatched junction bases: 13. The CDR3, as DNA: TGTGCCAGCAGCTCCTTCCGGGACAGGGGGAAGGGTGGCAATCAGCCCCAGCATTTT. The encoded protein is CASSSFRDRGKGGNQPQHF.

This chain connects TRBV19 to TRBJ2-1; 9 bases fit TRBD1. The CDR3 runs 13 residues. The germline V gene has CDR1 LNHDA and CDR2 SQIVND (reference sequence). V lost 0 bases to trimming and J lost 15 bases; unmatched junction nucleotides: 6. For the CDR3, the DNA is TGTGCCAGTAGTATAGACCCGGGACAGGGTAGGTTCTTC. It specifies CASSIDPGQGRFF.

The V gene is TRBV10-2, the J gene TRBJ2-1; weak D call: TRBD2 (6 bases). CDR3 size: 14 residues. The germline V gene encodes CDR1 WSHSY and CDR2 SAAADI. Trimming took 1 base from V and 8 from J, leaving 12 bases between them. The CDR3 here is CASSEWDPGDEQFF. For the CDR3, the DNA is TGCGCCAGCAGTGAGTGGGATCCGGGGGATGAGCAGTTCTTC.

V gene TRBV27 combines with J gene TRBJ2-7, with a possible D match to TRBD1 (5 bases). Germline values: CDR1 MNHEY, CDR2 SMNVEV (reference sequence). There are 14 residues in the CDR3. Trimming took off 5 bases at V and 0 bases at J, with 11 bases between the two ends. CDR3 region: CASSRHRPSYEQYF. CDR3 DNA: TGTGCCAGCAGTAGACACAGGCCCTCCTACGAGCAGTACTTC.

CDR3 coding DNA: TGTGCCATCAGTGAGCACAGGGGGCAGAATTCACCCCTCCACTTT. Its protein is CAISEHRGQNSPLHF. V is TRBV10-3 and J is TRBJ1-6; 9 positions match TRBD1. V was pared by 2 bases and J by 7 bases, with 3 bases of the junction left unmatched. The CDR3 totals 15 residues. CDR1 is ENHRY, CDR2 SYGVKD, per germline.

This chain joins TRBV3-1 (or the pseudogene TRBV3-2) and TRBJ2-7, with D unresolved. Per germline, CDR1 LGHDT and CDR2 YNNKEL (reference sequence). This CDR3 contains 15 residues. The V gene lost 0 bases and the J gene lost 2 bases, with 11 bases spanning the gap. The CDR3 nucleotides are TGTGCCAGCAGCCAAGAACGGGTCCTCCCCTACGAGCAGTACTTC. Amino acids: CASSQERVLPYEQYF.

This clone turned up a few times. This chain joins TRBV7-2 and TRBJ2-5, with D tentatively TRBD1 (6 bases). CDR3 length: 14 amino acids. V was shortened by 3 bases and J by 4 bases, with 12 bases between the two germline ends. CDR1 and CDR2 (germline): SGHTA, FQGNSA. In nucleotides, the CDR3 is TGTGCCAGCAGCTTCCCAGGGGAAAGAGAGACCCAGTACTTC. Protein: CASSFPGERETQYF.

CDR3 sequence (DNA): TGTGCCTGGAGTTATTTGGGGAGTGGGCAGCCCCAGCATTTT. Encoded protein: CAWSYLGSGQPQHF. J is TRBJ1-5 and V is TRBV30; D is unresolved. In germline, CDR1 is GTSNPN, CDR2 SVGIG (reference sequence). Trimming stripped 2 bases from V and 7 bases from J, with 15 bases between. The CDR3 runs 14 residues.

The chain carries TRBV19 and TRBJ2-7; D is perhaps TRBD2 (5 bases). V lost 5 bases and J 4 bases, leaving 9 bases between the germline ends. The germline V gene encodes CDR1 LNHDA and CDR2 SQIVND (reference sequence). The CDR3 covers 12 residues. CDR3 amino acids: CASSPRGYEQYF. The CDR3 DNA reads as TGTGCCAGTAGTCCCCGCGGGTACGAGCAGTACTTC.

The chain joins TRBV5-6 to TRBJ1-6, with TRBD1 as a possible D gene (5 bases). V was shortened by 3 bases and J by 10 bases, with 23 bases between the two germline ends. There are 17 residues in the CDR3. Germline CDR1 reads SGHDT; CDR2 reads YYEEEE. CDR3 DNA sequence: TGTGCCAGCAGCTCAGAAAATGGGGCAGGAGATCGGTCACCCCTCCACTTT. The encoded protein is CASSSENGAGDRSPLHF. Full variable domain (rest looked up from reference TRBV5-6 and TRBJ1-6): DAGVTQSPTHLIKTRGQQVTLRCSPKSGHDTVSWYQQALGQGPQFIFQYYEEEERQRGNFPDRFSGHQFPNYSSELNVNALLLGDSALYLCASSSENGAGDRSPLHFGNGTRLTVT.

J is TRBJ2-6 and V is TRBV3-1 (or the pseudogene TRBV3-2), with D possibly being TRBD2 (5 bases). V was clipped by 5 bases and J by 3 bases, with 23 bases between them. Germline loops: CDR1 LGHDT, CDR2 YNNKEL (reference sequence). The CDR3 contains 19 residues. The CDR3 nucleotides read TGTGCCAGCAGCTTGGGGAGCCAGACCTGTCTAGGTGGGGCCAACGTCCTGACTTTC. Translation: CASSLGSQTCLGGANVLTF.

The chain combines TRBV6-2 or TRBV6-3 with TRBJ2-2, with 10 bases matching TRBD1. The CDR3 length is 15 residues. The germline gives CDR1 MNHEY, CDR2 SVGEGT. Trimming at V came to 5 bases and at J to 6 bases, leaving 6 bases not matched to a gene. The CDR3 loop is CASSLRDRGSGELFF. The CDR3 nucleotides read TGTGCCAGCAGTCTCCGGGACAGGGGCTCCGGGGAGCTGTTTTTT.

This rearrangement joins TRBV19 to TRBJ1-1, with TRBD1 matching over 9 bases. Losses at the gene ends were 3 bases for V and 10 bases for J; bases not matched to a gene: 12. The CDR3 consists of 15 residues. Germline values: CDR1 LNHDA, CDR2 SQIVND (reference sequence). CDR3 DNA sequence: TGTGCCAGTAGTATTCCGACAGGGGGTGCCCTGAGAGCTTTCTTT. It encodes CASSIPTGGALRAFF.

The gene calls are TRBV5-6 and TRBJ1-6; 8 bases agree with TRBD1. Losses at the gene ends were 2 bases for V and 8 bases for J; bases not matched to a gene: 9. This CDR3 spans 16 amino acids. From germline, CDR1 is SGHDT and CDR2 YYEEEE. The CDR3 DNA reads as TGTGCCAGCAGCTTAAACAGGGGGTTAGGGGATTCACCCCTCCACTTT. It translates to CASSLNRGLGDSPLHF.

The chain uses TRBV5-4 and TRBJ1-2, with a possible D match to TRBD1 (5 bases). The germline V gene encodes CDR1 SGHNT and CDR2 YYREEE (reference sequence). V gave up 0 bases and J gave up 6 bases, with 6 bases separating them. This CDR3 has 12 amino acids. CDR3 residues: CASSLAGNGYTF. Written as DNA, the CDR3 is TGTGCCAGCAGCTTGGCAGGGAATGGCTACACCTTC.